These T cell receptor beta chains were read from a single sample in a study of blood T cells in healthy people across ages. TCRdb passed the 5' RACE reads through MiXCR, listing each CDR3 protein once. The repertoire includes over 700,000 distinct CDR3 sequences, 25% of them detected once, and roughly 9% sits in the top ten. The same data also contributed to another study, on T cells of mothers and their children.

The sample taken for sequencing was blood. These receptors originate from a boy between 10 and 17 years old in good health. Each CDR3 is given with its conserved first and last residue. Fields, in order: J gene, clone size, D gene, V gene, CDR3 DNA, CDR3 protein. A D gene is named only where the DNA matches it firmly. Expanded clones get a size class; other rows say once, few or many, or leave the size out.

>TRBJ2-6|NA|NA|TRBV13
TGTGCCAGCAGCCCCGGGCCACTCTCTGGGGCCAACGTCCTGACTTTC
CASSPGPLSGANVLTF
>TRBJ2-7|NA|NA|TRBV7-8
TGTGCCAGCAGCGTAGGACAGAATTACGAGCAGTACTTC
CASSVGQNYEQYF
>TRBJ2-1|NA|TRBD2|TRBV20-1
TGCAGTGCTGGGACTAGCGGGGGGGATGAGCAGTTCTTC
CSAGTSGGDEQFF
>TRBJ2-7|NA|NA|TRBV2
TGTGCCAGCAATGGGCAGGTCACCTACGAGCAGTACTTC
CASNGQVTYEQYF
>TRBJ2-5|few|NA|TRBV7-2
TGTGCCAGCAGCCATTGGGGGGCACAAGAGACCCAGTACTTC
CASSHWGAQETQYF
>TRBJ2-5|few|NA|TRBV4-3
TGCGCCAGCAGCCAAGATCCCGGGAAGCAAGAGACCCAGTACTTC
CASSQDPGKQETQYF
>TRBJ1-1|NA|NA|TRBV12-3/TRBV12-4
TGTGCCAGCAGTTTTGGGCTCGTCAGGCTAGAAGCTTTCTTT
CASSFGLVRLEAFF
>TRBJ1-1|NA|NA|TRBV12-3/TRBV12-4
TGTGCCAGCAGTTACGGACGGTGGAACACTGAAGCTTTCTTT
CASSYGRWNTEAFF
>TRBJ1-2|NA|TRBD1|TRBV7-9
TGTGCCAGCAGCTCCCACTTGACAGGGGGTGGTGGCTACACCTTC
CASSSHLTGGGGYTF
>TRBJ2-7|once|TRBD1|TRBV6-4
TGTGCCAGCAGTGACCCAGAAAAGGGACAGGCTGTCTACGAGCAGTACTTC
CASSDPEKGQAVYEQYF
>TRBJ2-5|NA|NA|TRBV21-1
TGTGCCAGCAGCAAAGTTGTGTCGGACGGGGAGACCCAGTACTTC
CASSKVVSDGETQYF
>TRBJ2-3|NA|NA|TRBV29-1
TGCAGCGTGGGGGTAGGGCAGGTGAGCGATACGCAGTATTTT
CSVGVGQVSDTQYF
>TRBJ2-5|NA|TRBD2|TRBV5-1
TGCGCCAGCAGCTCGGGACTAGCGGGAGCAGAGACCCAGTACTTC
CASSSGLAGAETQYF
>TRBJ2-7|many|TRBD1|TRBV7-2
TGTGCCAGCAGCCCGGACAGGGGAACCTACGAGCAGTACTTC
CASSPDRGTYEQYF
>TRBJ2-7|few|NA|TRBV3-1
TGTGCCAGCAGCCAAGCTCTATTAGCGAGTTACGAGCAGTACTTC
CASSQALLASYEQYF
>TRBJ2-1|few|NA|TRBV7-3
TGTGCCAGCAGCCCCTTCGGGGGGCGTTACAATGAGCAGTTCTTC
CASSPFGGRYNEQFF
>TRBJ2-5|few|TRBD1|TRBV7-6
TGTGCCAGCAGCGAAGCTAGGACAGGGGCGGGAGAGACCCAGTACTTC
CASSEARTGAGETQYF
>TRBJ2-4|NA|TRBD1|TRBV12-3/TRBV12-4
TGTGCCAGCAGGATCGGACAGTATCAGGGGGAGAACATTCAGTACTTC
CASRIGQYQGENIQYF
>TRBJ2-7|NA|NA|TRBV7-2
TGTGCCAGCAGCTCCCCCGGGACTGCCGTCTACGAGCAGTACTTC
CASSSPGTAVYEQYF
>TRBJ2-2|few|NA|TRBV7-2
TGTGCCAGCAGCTTAGCAGGGAGAGGCACCGGGGAGCTGTTTTTT
CASSLAGRGTGELFF
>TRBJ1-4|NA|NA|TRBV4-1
TGCGCCAGCAGCCTTTTCAATCGGGAAAAACTGTTTTTT
CASSLFNREKLFF
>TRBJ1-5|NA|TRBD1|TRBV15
TGTGCCACCAGCGGAAGGGTGACAGGGGAGCAGCCCCAGCATTTT
CATSGRVTGEQPQHF
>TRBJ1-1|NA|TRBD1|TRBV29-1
TGCAGCGTTGAAGATCTAAACCCCAGGGGGCACACTGAAGCTTTCTTT
CSVEDLNPRGHTEAFF
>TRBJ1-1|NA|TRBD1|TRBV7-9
TGTGCCAGCACCAATATCCAGGGGGACACTGAAGCTTTCTTT
CASTNIQGDTEAFF
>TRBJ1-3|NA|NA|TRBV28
TGTGCCAGCAGTTTAGTGACACCTGGAAACACCATATATTTT
CASSLVTPGNTIYF
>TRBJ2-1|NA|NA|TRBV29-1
TGCAGCGCAGGAGGGTTAGCTTATGAGCAGTTCTTC
CSAGGLAYEQFF
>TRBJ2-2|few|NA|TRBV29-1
TGCAGCGTCGAAACGGGGGCGACCCCTACGGGCAGAATCACCGGGGAGCTGTTTTTT
CSVETGATPTGRITGELFF
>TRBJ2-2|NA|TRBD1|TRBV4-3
TGCGCCAGCAGCCACGACAGGGGGCATTCGGGCGGGGAGCTGTTTTTT
CASSHDRGHSGGELFF
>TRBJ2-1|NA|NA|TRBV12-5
TGTGCTAGTGGCCCCAGCGGTTTTACCTACAATGAGCAGTTCTTC
CASGPSGFTYNEQFF
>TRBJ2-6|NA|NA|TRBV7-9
TGTGCCAGCATGTTCTCTGGGGCCAACGTCCTGACTTTC
CASMFSGANVLTF
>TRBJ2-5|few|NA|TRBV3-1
TGTGCCAGCAGCCAGAAGCGTTCCCAAGAGACCCAGTACTTC
CASSQKRSQETQYF
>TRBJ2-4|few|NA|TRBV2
TGTGCCAGCAGCCCAACACCGCGGGGAAACATTCAGTACTTC
CASSPTPRGNIQYF
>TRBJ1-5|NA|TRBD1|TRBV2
TGTGCCAGCAGCGAGACAGGGGGTCTTAATCAGCCCCGGCATTTT
CASSETGGLNQPRHF
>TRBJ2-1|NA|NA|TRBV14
TGTGCCAGCAGCCAGTCCGTAGAGTTGTTCTACAATGAGCAGTTCTTC
CASSQSVELFYNEQFF
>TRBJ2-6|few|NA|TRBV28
TGTGCCAGCAGTGAGTTCTTCCTCTCTGGGGCCAACGTCCTGACTTTC
CASSEFFLSGANVLTF
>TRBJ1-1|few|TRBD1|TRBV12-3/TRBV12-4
TGTGCCAGCACCCCGACAGGGTACACTGAAGCTTTCTTT
CASTPTGYTEAFF
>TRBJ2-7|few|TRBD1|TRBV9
TGTGCCAGCAGCGTAGACGGACAGGGCTACGAGCAGTACTTC
CASSVDGQGYEQYF
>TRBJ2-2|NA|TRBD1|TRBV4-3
TGCGCCAGCAGCCAAACCCGGACAGGGAGAACCGGGGAGCTGTTTTTT
CASSQTRTGRTGELFF
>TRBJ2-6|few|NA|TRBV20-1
TGCAGTGCTAGAGACGGACAGACTGGGGCCAACGTCCTGACTTTC
CSARDGQTGANVLTF